This TCR beta chain was sequenced in a study of blood T cells in healthy people across ages. Using a J-beta primer mix together with a sample-barcoded 5' primer, a second PCR was run for roughly 6 to 12 cycles. A tag from a template-switch adaptor with 12 random nucleotides marked each cDNA molecule. TCRdb reprocessed the 5' RACE reads with MiXCR, giving one entry per CDR3 protein. This sample has around 2 million distinct CDR3 sequences, with about 39% found just once. The CDR3 totals 15 residues. Unmatched junction bases numbered 9, after V lost 2 bases and J lost 12 bases. Germline loops: CDR1 SEHNR, CDR2 FQNEAQ (reference sequence). This clonotype appeared a few times.

The sample consisted of blood. The TCR originated in a human donor in good health. The V gene is TRBV7-9, the J gene TRBJ2-5, with 13 bases identical to TRBD2. CDR3 nucleotide sequence: TGTGCCAGCAGCTTAACGACTAGCGGGGGGCAATCTGAGTACTTC. Amino acids: CASSLTTSGGQSEYF.